Below are 13 T cell receptor beta chains sequenced from a single sample in a study of CD8 T cells in ankylosing spondylitis (dated by TCRdb to between 2016 and 2019). Library preparation was by 5' RACE. The sequencing machine was an Illumina HiSeq 2500. TCRdb reprocessing: public reads trimmed at Q25 with fastp, clones called with MiXCR, in-frame beta chains kept. Rows matching on CDR3 protein sequence are summarized as one entry with the most common DNA and genes. A total of approximately 350,000 distinct CDR3 sequences appear in this sample, about 14% of them only once. The ten largest clones take up 0.95% to 1.4% of the sample. Source material: blood, either unsorted or a sorted T cell fraction (not recorded which). These TCRs come from a male donor with ankylosing spondylitis or in good health (not recorded which).

The table lists this clonotype with a few counts. This chain uses TRBV4-1 with TRBJ2-7; D not resolved. The CDR3 extends over 13 amino acids. Germline values: CDR1 MGHRA, CDR2 YSYEKL. V lost 0 bases, J lost 6 bases, and 9 bases lay in between. Here the CDR3 reads CASSQDRKREQYF. The CDR3 DNA is TGCGCCAGCAGCCAAGATCGGAAGCGCGAGCAGTACTTC.

This clonotype was recorded a few times. The chain couples TRBV27 to TRBJ1-4; no clear D gene. The germline gives CDR1 MNHEY, CDR2 SMNVEV (reference sequence). V was trimmed by 8 bases and J by 0 bases, leaving 13 bases between them. The CDR3 spans 15 residues. CDR3 DNA: TGTGCCAGCCTCGGTCTAGGCGCAACTAATGAAAAACTGTTTTTT. Protein sequence: CASLGLGATNEKLFF. Full variable domain (outside the CDR3, taken from reference TRBV27 and TRBJ1-4): EAQVTQNPRYLITVTGKKLTVTCSQNMNHEYMSWYRQDPGLGLRQIYYSMNVEVTDKGDVPEGYKVSRKEKRNFPLILESPSPNQTSLYFCASLGLGATNEKLFFGSGTQLSVL.

This clonotype was detected a few times. The genes are TRBV10-3 and TRBJ2-2; D is possibly TRBD1 (6 bases). The CDR3 covers 15 residues. The germline CDR1 and CDR2 sequences are ENHRY and SYGVKD. Trimming took 7 bases from V and 4 from J, leaving 16 bases between them. CDR3 coding DNA: TGTGCCATCACCGACACAGGGTACAGCACCGGGGAGCTGTTTTTT. Its protein is CAITDTGYSTGELFF.

V and J are TRBV5-1 and TRBJ2-3, with 11 bases fitting TRBD2. The CDR3 length is 17 residues. The germline CDR1 and CDR2 sequences are SGHRS and YFSETQ. Trimming took 2 bases from V and 0 from J; bases not matched to a gene: 5. The DNA of the CDR3 is TGCGCCAGCAGCTTCCTAGCGGGGGGTACTAGCACAGATACGCAGTATTTT. It encodes CASSFLAGGTSTDTQYF. The whole variable domain, remainder taken from reference TRBV5-1 and TRBJ2-3, is KAGVTQTPRYLIKTRGQQVTLSCSPISGHRSVSWYQQTPGQGLQFLFEYFSETQRNKGNFPGRFSGRQFSNSRSEMNVSTLELGDSALYLCASSFLAGGTSTDTQYFGPGTRLTVL.

The genes are TRBV7-2 and TRBJ2-5, with TRBD2 identical over 11 bases. J lost 8 bases, V lost 5 bases, and 10 bases had no gene match. Per the germline V gene, CDR1 is SGHTA and CDR2 is FQGNSA. The length of the CDR3 is 15 residues. The DNA for the CDR3 is TGTGCCAGCAGCCTAGACACTAGCGGGGGACCCACCCAGTACTTC. Its translation is CASSLDTSGGPTQYF.

The rearrangement joins TRBV30 to TRBJ2-1; 7 bases line up with TRBD2. The germline V gene has CDR1 GTSNPN and CDR2 SVGIG (reference sequence). The trim removed 0 bases at V and 9 bases at J, leaving 14 bases unmatched. The CDR3 spans 16 residues. The CDR3 sequence is CAWSVQSSGPHTEQFF. The CDR3 DNA sequence: TGTGCCTGGAGTGTACAGTCTAGCGGCCCCCATACTGAGCAGTTCTTC. The variable domain in full, completed from reference TRBV30 and TRBJ2-1, reads SQTIHQWPATLVQPVGSPLSLECTVEGTSNPNLYWYRQAAGRGLQLLFYSVGIGQISSEVPQNLSASRPQDRQFILSSKKLLLSDSGFYLCAWSVQSSGPHTEQFFGPGTRLTVL.

J is TRBJ2-3 and V is TRBV27; D unresolved. The V and J ends lost 1 base and 0 bases respectively, with 11 bases between them. The CDR3 spans 16 residues. Germline CDR1 and CDR2: MNHEY and SMNVEV (reference sequence). This chain's CDR3 is CASSLFQDASTDTQYF. CDR3 coding DNA: TGTGCCAGCAGTTTATTCCAGGACGCTAGCACAGATACGCAGTATTTT.

The chain has TRBV3-1 and TRBJ2-5; possibly TRBD2 for D (5 bases). The germline CDR1 and CDR2 sequences are LGHDT and YNNKEL (reference sequence). CDR3 length: 16 residues. Trimming removed 5 bases from V and 5 bases from J, with 21 bases in between. CDR3 sequence: CASSRIAGTLTETQYF. Here the CDR3 DNA reads TGTGCCAGCAGCAGAATCGCGGGCACCTTAACTGAGACCCAGTACTTC.

This clonotype appeared a few times. The V call is TRBV29-1, the J call TRBJ2-1; 7 bases map to TRBD1. The CDR3 length is 11 residues. The V gene's germline CDR1 is SQVTM and CDR2 ANQGSEA. V lost 7 bases to trimming and J lost 10 bases; unmatched junction nucleotides: 7. The CDR3 sequence: CSAYDREEQFF. The CDR3 nucleotides read TGCAGCGCTTACGACAGGGAGGAGCAGTTCTTC.

The table lists this clonotype with a few counts. Written as DNA, the CDR3 is TGTGCCAGCAGTTTTAGAGTAGCGGGAGTGGCCCAGTACTTC. It yields the protein CASSFRVAGVAQYF. This chain joins TRBV12-3 or TRBV12-4 and TRBJ2-5; 9 bases agree with TRBD2. The CDR3 contains 14 residues. V shed 3 bases, J shed 9 bases, and the junction held 8 bases outside the gene matches.

This clonotype came up a few times. The rearrangement joins TRBV27 to TRBJ1-1; TRBD1 aligns across 7 bases. With 0 bases clipped from V and 6 bases from J, the junction kept 4 bases outside the gene matches. Per germline, CDR1 MNHEY and CDR2 SMNVEV (reference sequence). The CDR3 extends over 14 amino acids. The CDR3 region has the DNA TGTGCCAGCAGTTTATCACAGGGGAGGGCTGAAGCTTTCTTT. Its translation is CASSLSQGRAEAFF.

The V gene is TRBV27, the J gene TRBJ1-6, with D unclear. This CDR3 is 14 amino acids long. V lost 3 bases, J lost 5 bases, and 8 bases lay in between. The germline gives CDR1 MNHEY, CDR2 SMNVEV (reference sequence). CDR3 loop: CASSFSQDNSPLHF. The DNA of the CDR3 is TGTGCCAGCAGTTTTAGCCAGGATAATTCACCCCTCCACTTT.

This clonotype was picked up many times. The chain employs TRBV29-1 and TRBJ1-2, with D possibly TRBD1 on 6 matching bases. V was trimmed by 4 bases and J by 2 bases, leaving 8 bases between them. Germline V lookup: CDR1 SQVTM, CDR2 ANQGSEA. The CDR3 totals 12 residues. In DNA, the CDR3 is TGCAGCGTTGGGGGGCCGAACTATGGCTACACCTTC. Translated, it gives CSVGGPNYGYTF.